At least ten counts were recorded for the clone carrying this T cell receptor (beta chain). The data stem from a study of CD8+CD57+ T cells in acquired aplastic anemia. The CDR3 is made up of 13 amino acids. V shed 3 bases and J shed 1 base, with 6 bases lying between them. Germline CDR1 and CDR2: SQVTM and ANQGSEA. Patients selected for sequencing had displayed CD8+CD57+ cell expansion by flow cytometry. Profiling that covered TCR beta VDJ and CDR3 relied on genomic DNA as its template. TCRdb itself ran the reads through MiXCR, one entry per CDR3 protein. Among 150,000 to 200,000 distinct CDR3 sequences, roughly 50% were seen once, and the ten largest hold about 1.8%.

The origin of this receptor is a human donor with aplastic anemia. V and J are TRBV29-1 and TRBJ2-2; D not certain. The sequencing sample was made of sorted CD4+, CD8+, or CD8+CD57+ T cells (not recorded which) from PBMCs. CDR3 in amino acids: CSVDPGNTGELFF. The CDR3 region has the DNA TGCAGCGTTGATCCGGGGAACACCGGGGAGCTGTTTTTT.